The 6 T cell receptor beta chains in this list originate from one sample, sequenced in a study of response to subunit inactivated influenza vaccine (dated by TCRdb to the late 2010s). Libraries came from RT-PCR. For sequencing, an Illumina HiSeq 2500 was employed. TCRdb trimmed public reads at Q25 via fastp, called clones via MiXCR and kept in-frame beta chains. Rows merge per CDR3 protein into single entries with the most common DNA and genes. A total of some 600,000 distinct CDR3 sequences appear in this sample, about 15% of them only once. The top ten hold 7.5% to 9% of the sample. The sequencing used PBMCs from blood, collected around 14 days before vaccination. These receptors came from a man aged 50 to 59 who received an inactivated influenza vaccine. Donor details come from another sample of the same person, matched by shared clones.

The J gene is TRBJ2-7, the V gene TRBV3-1, with TRBD1 matching over 7 bases. J lost 4 bases, V lost 2 bases, and 14 bases had no gene match. The germline gives CDR1 LGHDT, CDR2 YNNKEL (reference sequence). The CDR3 is 17 residues long. The CDR3 is CASSQWTEGGIEYEQYF. CDR3 coding DNA: TGTGCCAGCAGCCAATGGACGGAAGGGGGCATCGAGTACGAGCAGTACTTC.

The chain links TRBV6-5 to TRBJ1-6; D might be TRBD1 (6 bases). Germline CDR1 is MNHEY and CDR2 is SVGAGI. V was shortened by 0 bases and J by 7 bases, with 13 bases between the two germline ends. This CDR3 contains 16 residues. CDR3 coding DNA: TGTGCCAGCAGTTACTCCATACTAGGGGGGAATTCACCCCTCCACTTT. Protein product: CASSYSILGGNSPLHF.

The chain links TRBV5-1 to TRBJ2-1, with TRBD1 matching 7 bases. J lost 6 bases, V lost 6 bases, and 12 bases had no gene match. The CDR3 consists of 15 residues. The germline gives CDR1 SGHRS, CDR2 YFSETQ. DNA of the CDR3: TGCGCCAGCAACCTAGGATCGACAGGGAGCAATGAGCAGTTCTTC. Translated, it gives CASNLGSTGSNEQFF.

V gene TRBV2 combines with J gene TRBJ2-2; 11 positions agree with TRBD1. Germline loops: CDR1 SNHLY, CDR2 FYNNEI. This CDR3 comprises 14 residues. V was clipped by 8 bases and J by 9 bases; unmatched bases: 8. The CDR3: CASYMGQGVRELFF. The CDR3 bases are TGTGCCAGCTACATGGGACAGGGGGTCAGGGAGCTGTTTTTT.

The chain recombines TRBV20-1 with TRBJ2-7; 12 nucleotides align to TRBD2. Germline lookup yields CDR1 DFQATT and CDR2 SNEGSKA (reference sequence). The trim removed 3 bases at V and 2 bases at J, leaving 5 bases unmatched. CDR3 length: 15 amino acids. The CDR3 bases are TGCAGTGCTAGCGGACTAGCGGGGAGCCCCTACGAGCAGTACTTC. Translated, it gives CSASGLAGSPYEQYF.

This clonotype was seen a handful of times. This chain connects TRBV20-1 to TRBJ2-1; 11 bases map to TRBD2. The CDR3 extends over 16 amino acids. Unmatched junction bases numbered 10, after V lost 6 bases and J lost 3 bases. CDR1 DFQATT and CDR2 SNEGSKA come from the germline V gene (reference sequence). The CDR3 bases are TGCAGTGCAACCTCAGGGACTAGCGGAGTCTACAATGAGCAGTTCTTC. This sequence encodes CSATSGTSGVYNEQFF.